This T cell receptor (beta chain) was observed in a study of radiation and T cells in renal cell carcinoma. Turning to the study itself: Nephrectomy followed 15 Gy stereotactic body radiation by 4 weeks.

Points on this clone: Antigen specificity is unknown.

TCRdb's table, derived via immunoSEQ multiplex PCR, lists solely in-frame clones and lacks some. There are 150,000 to 180,000 clones in the sample; approximately 90% occur only once, and 10% to 15% lies in the top ten. General study points: Pretreatment tumor biopsies were lacking, so baseline clonotypes are unknown.

This sample's time point: blood 2 weeks post-SBRT. Described treatment: 15 Gy SBRT to primary tumor, nephrectomy 4 weeks later. The patient's renal cell carcinoma had clear cell pathology. The CDR3 length is 14 residues. CDR1 and CDR2 from the germline V gene are SGHNT and YENEEA. V was pared by 1 base and J by 3 bases, with 3 bases of the junction left unmatched. The specimen comprised blood, sampled from a patient whose treatment included radiotherapy and nephrectomy. The chain carries TRBV11-3 and TRBJ2-7; 7 bases fit TRBD1. The TCR originated in a woman between 50 and 59 years old with renal cell carcinoma. CDR3: CASSLGQGVYEQYF. CDR3 in DNA: TGTGCCAGCAGCTTAGGACAGGGAGTCTACGAGCAGTACTTC.